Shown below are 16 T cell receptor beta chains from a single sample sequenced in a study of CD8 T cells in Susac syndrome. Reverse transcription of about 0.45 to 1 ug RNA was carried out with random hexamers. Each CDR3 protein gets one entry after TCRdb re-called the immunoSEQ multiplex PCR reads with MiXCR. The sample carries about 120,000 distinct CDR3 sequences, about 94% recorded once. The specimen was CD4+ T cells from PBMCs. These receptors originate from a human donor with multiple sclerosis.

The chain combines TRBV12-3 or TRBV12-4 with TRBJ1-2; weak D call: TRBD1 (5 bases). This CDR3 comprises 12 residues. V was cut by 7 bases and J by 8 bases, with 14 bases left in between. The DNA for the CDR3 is TGTGCCAGCACCTCCATGGGGGGAGGCTACACCTTC. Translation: CASTSMGGGYTF.

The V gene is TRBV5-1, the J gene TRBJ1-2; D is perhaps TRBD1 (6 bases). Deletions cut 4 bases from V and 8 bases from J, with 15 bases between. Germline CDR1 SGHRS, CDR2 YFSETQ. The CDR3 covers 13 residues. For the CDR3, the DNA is TGCGCCAGCAGCCCACAGGGAACGAGCGGCTACACCTTC. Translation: CASSPQGTSGYTF.

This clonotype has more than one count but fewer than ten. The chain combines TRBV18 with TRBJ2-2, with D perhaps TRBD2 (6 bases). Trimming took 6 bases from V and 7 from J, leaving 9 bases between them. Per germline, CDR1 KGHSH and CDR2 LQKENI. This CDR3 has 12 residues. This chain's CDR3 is CASSPRGGELFF. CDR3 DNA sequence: TGTGCCAGCTCTCCGCGGGGCGGGGAGCTGTTTTTT.

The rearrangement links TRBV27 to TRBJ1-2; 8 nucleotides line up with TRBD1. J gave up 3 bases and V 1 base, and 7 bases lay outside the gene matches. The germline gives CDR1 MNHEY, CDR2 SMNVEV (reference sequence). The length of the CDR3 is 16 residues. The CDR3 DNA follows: TGTGCCAGCAGTTTATATGCCGGACAGGGCGACTATGGCTACACCTTC. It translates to CASSLYAGQGDYGYTF.

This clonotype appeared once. The CDR3 nucleotides read TGTGCCAGCAGCGGACTCCAAAGCACAGATACGCAGTATTTT. Translation: CASSGLQSTDTQYF. The J gene is TRBJ2-3, the V gene TRBV6-1; TRBD2 is a possible D gene (5 bases). CDR1 is MNHNS and CDR2 is SASEGT in the germline V gene. Trimming removed 6 bases at V and 0 bases at J, with 10 bases between. CDR3 length equals 14 residues.

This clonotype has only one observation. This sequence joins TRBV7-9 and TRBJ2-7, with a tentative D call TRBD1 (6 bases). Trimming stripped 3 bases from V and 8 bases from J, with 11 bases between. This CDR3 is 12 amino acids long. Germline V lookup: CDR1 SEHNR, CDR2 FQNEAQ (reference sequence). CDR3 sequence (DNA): TGTGCCAGCAGCTTCCCACAGGGCAAGCAGTACTTC. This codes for CASSFPQGKQYF.

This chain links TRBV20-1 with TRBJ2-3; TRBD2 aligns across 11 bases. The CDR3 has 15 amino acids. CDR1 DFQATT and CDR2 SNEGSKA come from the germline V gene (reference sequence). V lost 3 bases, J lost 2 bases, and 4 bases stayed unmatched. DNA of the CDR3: TGCAGTGCTAGTAAACTAGCGGGAGCCACAGATACGCAGTATTTT. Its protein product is CSASKLAGATDTQYF.

CDR3 in amino acids: CASSPPQGIRNEQFF. The CDR3, as DNA: TGTGCCAGCTCACCACCCCAGGGTATTCGCAATGAGCAGTTCTTC. The V gene is TRBV18, the J gene TRBJ2-1; D possibly corresponds to TRBD1 (5 bases). This CDR3 comprises 15 residues. Germline-derived CDR1 and CDR2 are KGHSH and LQKENI. V lost 0 bases and J 6 bases, leaving 12 bases between the germline ends.

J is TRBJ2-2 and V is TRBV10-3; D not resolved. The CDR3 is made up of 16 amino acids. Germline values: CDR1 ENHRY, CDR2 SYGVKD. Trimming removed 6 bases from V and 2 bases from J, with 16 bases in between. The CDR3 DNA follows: TGTGCCATCAGACCCACCTGGAGCCTTAACACCGGGGAGCTGTTTTTT. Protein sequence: CAIRPTWSLNTGELFF.

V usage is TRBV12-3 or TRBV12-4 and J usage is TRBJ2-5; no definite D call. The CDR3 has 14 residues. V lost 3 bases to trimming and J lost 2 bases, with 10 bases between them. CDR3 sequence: CASSFQSHQETQYF. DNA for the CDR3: TGTGCCAGCAGTTTCCAAAGCCATCAAGAGACCCAGTACTTC.

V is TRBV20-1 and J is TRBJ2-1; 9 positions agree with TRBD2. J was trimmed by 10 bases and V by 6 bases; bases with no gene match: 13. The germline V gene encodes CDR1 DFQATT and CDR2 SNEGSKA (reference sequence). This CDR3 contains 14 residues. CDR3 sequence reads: CSATPGLALGEQFF. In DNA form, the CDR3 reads TGCAGTGCAACCCCGGGACTAGCTCTAGGGGAGCAGTTCTTC.

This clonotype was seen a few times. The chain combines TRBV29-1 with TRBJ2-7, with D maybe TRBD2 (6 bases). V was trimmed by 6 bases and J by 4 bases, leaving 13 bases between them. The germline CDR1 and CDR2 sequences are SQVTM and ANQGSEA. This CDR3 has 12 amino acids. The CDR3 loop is CSVRLVGYEQYF. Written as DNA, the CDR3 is TGCAGCGTCCGACTAGTAGGGTACGAGCAGTACTTC.

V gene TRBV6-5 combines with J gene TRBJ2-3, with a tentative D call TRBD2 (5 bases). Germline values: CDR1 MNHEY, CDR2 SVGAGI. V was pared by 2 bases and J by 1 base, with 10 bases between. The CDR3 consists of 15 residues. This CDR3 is CASSYEGWGTDTQYF. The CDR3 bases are TGTGCCAGCAGTTACGAGGGTTGGGGCACAGATACGCAGTATTTT.

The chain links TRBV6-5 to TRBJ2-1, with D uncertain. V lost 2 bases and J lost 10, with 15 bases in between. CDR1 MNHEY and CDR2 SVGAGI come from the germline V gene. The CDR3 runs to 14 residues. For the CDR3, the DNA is TGTGCCAGCAGTTACGGATGGGGTGGTGGAGAGCAGTTCTTC. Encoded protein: CASSYGWGGGEQFF.

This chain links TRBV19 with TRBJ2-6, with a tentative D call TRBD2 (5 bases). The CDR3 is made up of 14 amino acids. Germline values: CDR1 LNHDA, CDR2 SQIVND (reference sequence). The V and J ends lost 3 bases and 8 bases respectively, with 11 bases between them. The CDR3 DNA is TGTGCCAGTAGTATCTCCCCGGACTCCAACGTCCTGACTTTC. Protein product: CASSISPDSNVLTF. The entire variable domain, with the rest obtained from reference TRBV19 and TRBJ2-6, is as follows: DGGITQSPKYLFRKEGQNVTLSCEQNLNHDAMYWYRQDPGQGLRLIYYSQIVNDFQKGDIAEGYSVSREKKESFPLTVTSAQKNPTAFYLCASSISPDSNVLTFGAGSRLTVL.

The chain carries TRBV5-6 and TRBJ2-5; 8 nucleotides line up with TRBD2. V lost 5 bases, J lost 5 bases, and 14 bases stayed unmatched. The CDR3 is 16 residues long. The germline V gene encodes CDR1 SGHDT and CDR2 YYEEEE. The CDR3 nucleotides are TGTGCCAGCAGACAGGTCGGGACTAGGAGGATGGAGACCCAGTACTTC. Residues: CASRQVGTRRMETQYF.